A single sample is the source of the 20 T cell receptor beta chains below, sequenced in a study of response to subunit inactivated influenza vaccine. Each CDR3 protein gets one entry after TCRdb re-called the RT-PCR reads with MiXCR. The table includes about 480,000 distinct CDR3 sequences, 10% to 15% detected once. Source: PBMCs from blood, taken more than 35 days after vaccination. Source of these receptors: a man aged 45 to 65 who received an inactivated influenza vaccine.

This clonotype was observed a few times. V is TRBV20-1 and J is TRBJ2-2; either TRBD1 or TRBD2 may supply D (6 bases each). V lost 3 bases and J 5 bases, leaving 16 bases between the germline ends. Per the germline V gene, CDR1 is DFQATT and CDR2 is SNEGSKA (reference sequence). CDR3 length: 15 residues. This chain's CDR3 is CSARLNGGRTGELFF. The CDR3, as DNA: TGCAGTGCTAGGCTTAACGGGGGCAGAACCGGGGAGCTGTTTTTT.

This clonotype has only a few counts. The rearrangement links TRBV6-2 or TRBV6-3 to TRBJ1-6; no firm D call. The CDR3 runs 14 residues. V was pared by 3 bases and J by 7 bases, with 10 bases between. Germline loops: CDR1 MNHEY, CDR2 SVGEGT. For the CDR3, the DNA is TGTGCCAGCAGTTATTTGATTGAGAATTCACCCCTCCACTTT. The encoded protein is CASSYLIENSPLHF.

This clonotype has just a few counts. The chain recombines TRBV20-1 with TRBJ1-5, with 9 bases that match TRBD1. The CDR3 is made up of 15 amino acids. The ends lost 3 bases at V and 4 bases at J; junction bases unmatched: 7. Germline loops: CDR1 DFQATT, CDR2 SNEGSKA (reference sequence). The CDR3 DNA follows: TGCAGTGCTAGGGTTGGGACAGGGATTAATCAGCCCCAGCATTTT. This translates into CSARVGTGINQPQHF.

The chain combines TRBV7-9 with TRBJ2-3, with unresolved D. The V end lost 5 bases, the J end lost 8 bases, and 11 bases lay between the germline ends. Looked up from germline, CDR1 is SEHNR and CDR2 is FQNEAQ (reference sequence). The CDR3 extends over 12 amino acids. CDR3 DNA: TGTGCCAGCAGCCCCCCCGGCCTTACGCAGTATTTT. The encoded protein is CASSPPGLTQYF.

The CDR3 sequence is CASSTGTSGRIADTQYF. The CDR3 DNA sequence: TGTGCCAGTAGTACCGGGACTAGCGGGAGGATCGCAGATACGCAGTATTTT. The rearrangement links TRBV11-2 to TRBJ2-3, with 15 bases identical to TRBD2. Germline CDR1 and CDR2: SGHAT and FQNNGV. The CDR3 consists of 17 residues. Losses at the gene ends were 9 bases for V and 4 bases for J; bases not matched to a gene: 11.

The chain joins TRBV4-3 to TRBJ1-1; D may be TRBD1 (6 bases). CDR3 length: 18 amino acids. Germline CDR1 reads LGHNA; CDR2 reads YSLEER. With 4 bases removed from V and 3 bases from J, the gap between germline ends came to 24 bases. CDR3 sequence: CASSPHPGAGGSDTEAFF. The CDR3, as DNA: TGCGCCAGCAGCCCCCACCCGGGGGCCGGAGGTTCGGACACTGAAGCTTTCTTT.

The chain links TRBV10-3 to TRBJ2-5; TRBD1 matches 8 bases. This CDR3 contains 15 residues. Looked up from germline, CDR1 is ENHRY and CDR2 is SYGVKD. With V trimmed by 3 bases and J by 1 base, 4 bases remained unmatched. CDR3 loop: CAISDLDRVQETQYF. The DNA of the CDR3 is TGTGCCATCAGTGATCTGGACAGGGTCCAAGAGACCCAGTACTTC.

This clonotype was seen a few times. CDR3 region: CASSSSPDGNYGYTF. In nucleotides, the CDR3 is TGTGCCAGCAGCTCTTCTCCGGACGGGAACTATGGCTACACCTTC. The rearrangement uses TRBV5-5 and TRBJ1-2; D not certain. V lost 3 bases to trimming and J lost 2 bases, with 14 bases between them. Per germline, CDR1 SGHKS and CDR2 YYEKEE (reference sequence). The CDR3 covers 15 residues.

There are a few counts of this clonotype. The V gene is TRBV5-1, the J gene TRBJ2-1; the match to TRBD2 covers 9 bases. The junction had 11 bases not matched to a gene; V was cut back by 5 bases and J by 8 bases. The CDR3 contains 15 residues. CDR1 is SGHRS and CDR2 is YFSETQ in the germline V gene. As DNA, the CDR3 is TGCGCCAGCAGAGAGGCAGCGGGAGGTTTATATGAGCAGTTCTTC. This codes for CASREAAGGLYEQFF.

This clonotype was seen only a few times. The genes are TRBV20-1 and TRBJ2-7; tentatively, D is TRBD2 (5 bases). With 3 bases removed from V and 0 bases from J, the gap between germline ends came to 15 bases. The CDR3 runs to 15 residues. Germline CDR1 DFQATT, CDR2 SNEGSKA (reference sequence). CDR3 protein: CSASRIGVSSYEQYF. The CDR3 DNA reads TGCAGTGCTAGTCGTATCGGGGTTAGCTCCTACGAGCAGTACTTC.

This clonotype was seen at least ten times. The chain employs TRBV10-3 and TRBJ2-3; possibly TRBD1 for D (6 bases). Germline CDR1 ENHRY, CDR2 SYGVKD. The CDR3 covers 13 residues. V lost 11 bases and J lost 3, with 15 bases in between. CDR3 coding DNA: TGTGCCGCCAATAGACAGGAAACAGATACGCAGTATTTT. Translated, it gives CAANRQETDTQYF.

The CDR3 loop reads CASSLQGWGAQHF. The CDR3 DNA sequence: TGTGCCAGCAGCCTACAAGGATGGGGGGCCCAGCATTTT. The rearrangement uses TRBV5-6 and TRBJ1-5, with D tentatively TRBD1 (5 bases). Deletions cut 4 bases from V and 11 bases from J, with 16 bases between. The CDR3 sequence is 13 residues long. Per the germline V gene, CDR1 is SGHDT and CDR2 is YYEEEE.

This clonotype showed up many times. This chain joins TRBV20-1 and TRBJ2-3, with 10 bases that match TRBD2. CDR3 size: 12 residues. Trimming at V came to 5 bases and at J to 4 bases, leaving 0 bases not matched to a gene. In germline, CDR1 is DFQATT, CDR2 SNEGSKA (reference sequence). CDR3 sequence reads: CSAGTSADTQYF. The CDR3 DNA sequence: TGCAGTGCTGGGACTAGCGCAGATACGCAGTATTTT.

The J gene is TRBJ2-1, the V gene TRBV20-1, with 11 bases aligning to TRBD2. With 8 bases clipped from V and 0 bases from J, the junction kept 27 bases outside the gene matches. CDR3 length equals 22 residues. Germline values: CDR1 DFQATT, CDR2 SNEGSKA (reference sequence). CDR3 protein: CSPKQRGASGRQLGGSYNEQFF. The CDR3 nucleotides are TGCAGTCCAAAACAACGAGGGGCTAGCGGGAGGCAGTTGGGTGGCTCCTACAATGAGCAGTTCTTC.

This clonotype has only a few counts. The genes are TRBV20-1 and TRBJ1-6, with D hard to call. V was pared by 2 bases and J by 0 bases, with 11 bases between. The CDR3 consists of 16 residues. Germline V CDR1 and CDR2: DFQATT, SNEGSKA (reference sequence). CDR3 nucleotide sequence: TGCAGTGCTAGAAGTGGCAGGAGCTCCTATAATTCACCCCTCCACTTT. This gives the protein CSARSGRSSYNSPLHF.

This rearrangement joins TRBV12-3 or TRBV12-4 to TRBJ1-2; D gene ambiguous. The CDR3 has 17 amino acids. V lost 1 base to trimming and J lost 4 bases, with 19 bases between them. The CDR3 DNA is TGTGCCAGCAGTTTAGAGGGTCCAAGAACCTCGGGCTATGGCTACACCTTC. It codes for CASSLEGPRTSGYGYTF.

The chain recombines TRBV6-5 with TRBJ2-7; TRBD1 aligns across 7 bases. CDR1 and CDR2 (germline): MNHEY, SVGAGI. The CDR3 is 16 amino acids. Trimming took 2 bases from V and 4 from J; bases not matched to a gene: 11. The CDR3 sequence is CASSYLPLGQSYEQYF. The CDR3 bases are TGTGCCAGCAGTTACCTTCCCCTGGGACAGTCTTACGAGCAGTACTTC.

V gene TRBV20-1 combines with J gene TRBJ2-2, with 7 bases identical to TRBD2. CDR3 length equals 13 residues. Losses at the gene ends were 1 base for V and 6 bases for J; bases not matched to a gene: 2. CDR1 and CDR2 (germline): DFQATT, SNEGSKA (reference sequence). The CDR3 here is CSARGGLPGELFF. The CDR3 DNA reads TGCAGTGCTAGAGGGGGACTACCCGGGGAGCTGTTTTTT.

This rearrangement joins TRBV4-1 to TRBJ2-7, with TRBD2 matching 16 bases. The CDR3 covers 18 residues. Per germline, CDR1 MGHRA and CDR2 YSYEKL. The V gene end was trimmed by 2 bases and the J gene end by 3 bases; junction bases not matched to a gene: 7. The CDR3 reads CASSQRGLAGGRNYEQYF. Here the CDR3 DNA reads TGCGCCAGCAGCCAACGGGGACTAGCGGGAGGGAGGAACTACGAGCAGTACTTC.

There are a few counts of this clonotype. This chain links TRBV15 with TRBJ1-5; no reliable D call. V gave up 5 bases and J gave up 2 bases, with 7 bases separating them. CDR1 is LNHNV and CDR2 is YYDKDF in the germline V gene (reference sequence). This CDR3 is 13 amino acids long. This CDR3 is CATSPTGNQPQHF. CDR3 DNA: TGTGCCACCAGCCCTACGGGCAATCAGCCCCAGCATTTT.